The 21 T cell receptor beta chains presented below share a single source sample, sequenced in a study of early T cells in non-severe SARS-CoV-2 infection. TCRdb called the 5' RACE reads again in MiXCR, with one record for every CDR3 protein. The sample holds under 35,000 distinct CDR3 sequences, around 7% seen once. Sequenced input: whole blood. These receptor sequences come from an adult who was a healthcare worker with PCR-confirmed SARS-CoV-2 infection or an uninfected control (not recorded which).

In this sample, this clonotype turned up many times. The chain uses TRBV15 and TRBJ2-2; D gene uncertain. The CDR3 totals 19 residues. Germline-derived CDR1 and CDR2 are LNHNV and YYDKDF (reference sequence). V was pared by 0 bases and J by 1 base, with 18 bases between. CDR3 nucleotides: TGTGCCACCAGCAGAGATCCCCCCAAGGTCGGGCGGAACACCGGGGAGCTGTTTTTT. Protein product: CATSRDPPKVGRNTGELFF.

Ten or more counts support this clonotype. The chain employs TRBV29-1 and TRBJ2-5; possible D gene TRBD2, 6 bases. The CDR3 spans 12 residues. From germline, CDR1 is SQVTM and CDR2 ANQGSEA. CDR3 sequence reads: CTGLWGQETQYF. Written as DNA, the CDR3 is TGCACGGGACTTTGGGGACAAGAGACCCAGTACTTC. Full variable domain (rest looked up from reference TRBV29-1 and TRBJ2-5): SAVISQKPSRDICQRGTSLTIQCQVDSQVTMMFWYRQQPGQSLTLIATANQGSEATYESGFVIDKFPISRPNLTFSTLTVSNMSPEDSSIYLCTGLWGQETQYFGPGTRLLVL.

This chain connects TRBV28 to TRBJ2-3, with 9 bases lining up with TRBD2. CDR3 length: 18 residues. Germline trimming cut 1 base from V and 2 bases from J; bases unmatched to any gene: 10. Germline values: CDR1 MDHEN, CDR2 SYDVKM. Here the CDR3 DNA reads TGTGCCAGCAGTTTATCCTCCGGGACTAGCAGTTACACAGATACGCAGTATTTT. Translation: CASSLSSGTSSYTDTQYF.

This clonotype was recorded many times. J is TRBJ2-1 and V is TRBV20-1, with a possible D match to TRBD1 (6 bases). V was shortened by 1 base and J by 3 bases, with 16 bases between the two germline ends. The CDR3 contains 16 residues. Germline lookup yields CDR1 DFQATT and CDR2 SNEGSKA (reference sequence). The CDR3 DNA reads as TGCAGTGCTAGAGGGAACGCCAGGGGTAACTACAATGAGCAGTTCTTC. Translated: CSARGNARGNYNEQFF.

In DNA, the CDR3 is TGTGCCAGCAGCCCCTCAACTCTAGCGGGAGGCTGGTACAATGAGCAGTTCTTC. As protein: CASSPSTLAGGWYNEQFF. The V call is TRBV6-1, the J call TRBJ2-1; TRBD2 aligns across 11 bases. The CDR3 has 18 residues. The J segment lost 4 bases and the V segment lost 6 bases, leaving 14 bases of the junction unmatched. Germline V gene sequence: CDR1 MNHNS, CDR2 SASEGT.

This rearrangement joins TRBV29-1 to TRBJ1-1, with TRBD1 as a possible D gene (5 bases). The V end was cut by 4 bases, the J end by 0 bases, with 9 bases between. CDR3 size: 13 residues. Germline-derived CDR1 and CDR2 are SQVTM and ANQGSEA. CDR3 sequence: CSVGTPLNTEAFF. CDR3 bases: TGCAGCGTTGGGACACCATTGAACACTGAAGCTTTCTTT.

The sample holds many counts of this clonotype. The rearrangement uses TRBV28 and TRBJ2-5; TRBD2 matches 8 bases. This CDR3 is 15 amino acids long. The V segment lost 4 bases and the J segment 1 base; nucleotides outside the gene matches: 5. Germline CDR1 MDHEN, CDR2 SYDVKM. The CDR3 coding sequence is TGTGCCAGCAGTTGGGCTAGCGGGCTCCAAGAGACCCAGTACTTC. It encodes CASSWASGLQETQYF.

This clonotype has ten or more counts. The gene calls are TRBV7-9 and TRBJ2-1, with TRBD2 identical over 12 bases. Germline V gene data show CDR1 as SEHNR and CDR2 as FQNEAQ (reference sequence). This CDR3 region has 24 residues. The V segment lost 6 bases and the J segment 1 base; nucleotides outside the gene matches: 28. The CDR3 coding sequence is TGTGCCAGCAGTTCCCCCGAGCGGAGTCCGGGACTAGCGGGTATTCAGAAATCCTACAATGAGCAGTTCTTC. This gives the protein CASSSPERSPGLAGIQKSYNEQFF.

This clonotype has ten or more counts. The gene calls are TRBV27 and TRBJ1-4; 7 positions agree with TRBD1. The junction had 12 bases not matched to a gene; V was cut back by 5 bases and J by 6 bases. The CDR3 extends over 16 amino acids. CDR1 is MNHEY and CDR2 is SMNVEV in the germline V gene (reference sequence). The CDR3 protein is CASSPQTGSGHEKLFF. In DNA, the CDR3 is TGTGCCAGCAGTCCGCAGACAGGGAGTGGACATGAAAAACTGTTTTTT.

In its sample, this clonotype was seen many times. The rearrangement joins TRBV7-3 to TRBJ1-6; D ambiguous. The CDR3 covers 12 residues. CDR1 and CDR2 from the germline V gene are SGHTA and FQGTGA. Deletions cut 5 bases from V and 13 bases from J, with 12 bases between. CDR3 bases: TGTGCCAGCAGCGTGAGGATGGGGCCCCTCCACTTT. Its protein product is CASSVRMGPLHF.

This clonotype was detected many times. V gene TRBV20-1 combines with J gene TRBJ2-3, with TRBD1 as a possible D gene (5 bases). Germline V gene lookup returns CDR1 DFQATT and CDR2 SNEGSKA (reference sequence). Trimming removed 6 bases at V and 0 bases at J, with 10 bases between. The CDR3 consists of 13 residues. CDR3 sequence reads: CSAGVPSTDTQYF. CDR3 sequence (DNA): TGCAGTGCAGGGGTTCCCAGCACAGATACGCAGTATTTT.

With respect to this clonotype: This may be a read error, as it is one base from a much larger clone. J is TRBJ2-7 and V is TRBV5-6; D gene unclear. V dropped 4 bases and J dropped 2 bases, with 10 bases sitting between them. Germline lookup yields CDR1 SGHDT and CDR2 YYEEEE. The CDR3 loop spans 13 amino acids. The CDR3 DNA reads as TGTGCCAGCAGCATGGACGGCACCTACGAGCAGTACTTC. Amino acids: CASSMDGTYEQYF.

This CDR3 is CASSAGLYYEQYF. DNA of the CDR3: TGTGCCAGCAGCGCCGGCCTTTACTACGAGCAGTACTTC. V is TRBV11-2 and J is TRBJ2-7, with no clear D. This CDR3 comprises 13 residues. With 5 bases removed from V and 3 bases from J, the gap between germline ends came to 11 bases. Per germline, CDR1 SGHAT and CDR2 FQNNGV.

This clonotype has at least ten counts. J is TRBJ1-2 and V is TRBV12-3 or TRBV12-4, with TRBD1 matching 7 bases. This CDR3 spans 15 amino acids. Losses at the gene ends were 5 bases for V and 4 bases for J; bases not matched to a gene: 10. The chain's CDR3 is CASSTRGRKVYGYTF. CDR3 nucleotides: TGTGCCAGCAGTACGAGGGGGCGGAAAGTCTATGGCTACACCTTC.

V and J are TRBV12-3 or TRBV12-4 and TRBJ1-2; D is undetermined. The CDR3 runs 12 residues. Trimming cost V 4 bases and J 4 bases, with 7 bases left between them. CDR3 bases: TGTGCCAGCAGTTATGAATCCTATGGCTACACCTTC. This codes for CASSYESYGYTF.

By its share, this clonotype is medium-sized. This chain uses TRBV6-1 with TRBJ2-1, with a tentative D call TRBD1 (6 bases). CDR3 length equals 12 residues. V was cut by 10 bases and J by 3 bases, with 10 bases left in between. CDR1 is MNHNS and CDR2 is SASEGT in the germline V gene. CDR3 residues: CATGDNYNEQFF. The CDR3 DNA follows: TGTGCCACCGGGGACAACTACAATGAGCAGTTCTTC.

The table lists this clonotype with a few counts. The chain has TRBV6-6 and TRBJ2-2; 8 nucleotides agree with TRBD2. The CDR3 contains 16 residues. Trimming removed 4 bases from V and 5 bases from J; junction bases left unmatched: 9. Germline V gene data show CDR1 as MNHNY and CDR2 as SVGAGI (reference sequence). CDR3 protein: CASSSQVAGKTGELFF. CDR3 sequence (DNA): TGTGCCAGCAGTTCCCAAGTAGCGGGAAAGACCGGGGAGCTGTTTTTT.

This clonotype was recorded many times. The V and J genes are TRBV25-1 and TRBJ2-4; 11 bases line up with TRBD1. This CDR3 is built from 13 residues. V gave up 6 bases and J gave up 7 bases; unmatched junction bases: 2. Germline V gene sequence: CDR1 MGHDK, CDR2 SYGVNS. CDR3 coding DNA: TGTGCCAGCAGCGGACAGGGGGCCAACATTCAGTACTTC. It encodes CASSGQGANIQYF.

The chain joins TRBV12-3 or TRBV12-4 to TRBJ1-2; D is perhaps TRBD1 (6 bases). V dropped 6 bases and J dropped 4 bases, with 15 bases sitting between them. This CDR3 is built from 14 residues. CDR3 protein: CASSSDRDTYGYTF. DNA for the CDR3: TGTGCCAGCAGCAGTGACCGGGACACCTATGGCTACACCTTC.

This clonotype occurred many times. This sequence joins TRBV20-1 and TRBJ1-1; 7 nucleotides line up with TRBD1. From germline, CDR1 is DFQATT and CDR2 SNEGSKA (reference sequence). The CDR3 extends over 14 amino acids. Trimming at V came to 0 bases and at J to 1 base, leaving 2 bases not matched to a gene. CDR3 sequence: CSARDGTANTEAFF. In nucleotides, the CDR3 is TGCAGTGCTAGAGATGGGACAGCGAACACTGAAGCTTTCTTT.

This clonotype has a count of ten or more. Written as DNA, the CDR3 is TGTGCCAGCAGTTTCGGACAGCCAGATACGCAGTATTTT. As protein: CASSFGQPDTQYF. The V and J genes are TRBV12-3 or TRBV12-4 and TRBJ2-3, with D maybe TRBD1 (6 bases). This CDR3 comprises 13 residues. Trimming stripped 3 bases from V and 4 bases from J, with 8 bases between.